This entry features one TCR beta chain sequence. Trimming removed 7 bases at V and 6 bases at J, with 15 bases between. Per germline, CDR1 MRHNA and CDR2 SNTAGT. There are 14 residues in the CDR3. The record originates from a study of blood T cell repertoires in COVID-19. Overall study context: Some COVID-19 samples were acute and others convalescent; all came from the United States, Italy and Spain.

Per the authors' pipeline: The assay estimated nucleated cells by amplifying reference gene primers. Sequencing was performed with immunoSEQ multiplex PCR; in TCRdb, only in-frame clones are kept and a portion is missing. That table supplies the V and J calls and clone size; D and trimming were determined from the DNA. This sample has about 130,000 clones; around 85% occur once, and the top ten carry about a sixth. This clonotype was sampled from a man aged 25-45 years with COVID-19, enrolled during active disease. This chain links TRBV6-4 with TRBJ2-2; a weak D match, TRBD2 (5 bases). Sequencing was carried out using peripheral blood. The DNA of the CDR3 is TGTGCCAGCACCCTTACAGCGGAGGCCGGGGAGCTGTTTTTT. Its protein is CASTLTAEAGELFF.